Described below is a single T cell receptor (beta chain) sequence and its context. The sample originates from a study of shared clonotypes between healthy human individuals. Looked up from germline, CDR1 is SGDLS and CDR2 is YYNGEE. The V end was cut by 1 base, the J end by 6 bases, with 13 bases between. CDR3 length: 14 amino acids. The protocol was immunoSEQ multiplex PCR, while the TCRdb copy is restricted to in-frame clones and leaves out a portion. The table records roughly 2 million clones, approximately 94% of them present only once. The specimen was naive CD4+ T cells sorted from blood. Subset defined: CD45RA+ positively selected. The receptor was derived from a man aged 18 to 30 in good health. The chain links TRBV9 to TRBJ1-1, with a tentative D call TRBD1 (5 bases). The CDR3 DNA follows: TGTGCCAGCAGCGTATCACAGGAGAAAGCTGAAGCTTTCTTT. Protein product: CASSVSQEKAEAFF.